Sequencing of this T cell receptor (beta chain) was carried out in a study of CD8+ T cells in alopecia areata. Study as a whole: C3H/HeJ donors aged roughly 6-12 months with spontaneous alopecia supplied skin grafted onto roughly 6-11-week-old female C3H/HeJ mice.

Scientists pooled cutaneous lymph node cells and sorted them on CD4, CD8alpha, NKG2D, NKG2ACE and other markers. This clone appeared a few times. Genes and germline come from the mouse. From the germline J gene comes the end of the CDR3, since the read stops 4 residues before it. Extracted RNA was reverse transcribed, and the resulting cDNA served as sequencing template. The method was immunoSEQ multiplex PCR; TCRdb's version includes in-frame clones alone and lacks a portion of them. This sample carries 200,000 to 300,000 clones, none of them present only once. The CDR3 runs 12 residues. From germline, CDR1 is MSHET and CDR2 SYDVDS.

The source of this sequence is a C3H/HeJ mouse with alopecia areata. Strain haplotype (MHC): H2-k. What was sequenced was CD4+ T cells sorted from a lymph node. This sequence joins TRBV29 and TRBJ2-7; no clear D. CDR3 residues: CASSLVGYEQYF. The part of the CDR3 DNA that was read is TGTGCTAGCAGTTTAGTGGGTTAT.